The 22 T cell receptor beta chains below come from one sample, sequenced in a study of long-term antiretroviral therapy in people with HIV. With survey level as its setting, the immunoSEQ assay was v3.0. The protocol was immunoSEQ multiplex PCR, while the TCRdb copy is restricted to in-frame clones and leaves out a portion. The repertoire consists of more than 15,000 clones, with roughly nine tenths occurring once and the leading ten covering 8% to 9%. Sample: unsorted PBMCs, taken 0.3 years after starting antiretroviral therapy. The receptors here all came from a man between 60 and 75 years old with HIV.

The chain recombines TRBV6-6 with TRBJ2-7, with unresolved D. The germline V gene encodes CDR1 MNHNY and CDR2 SVGAGI (reference sequence). The CDR3 extends over 15 amino acids. The V gene lost 0 bases and the J gene lost 0 bases, with 9 bases spanning the gap. The CDR3 reads CASSYSMVGSYEQYF. CDR3 nucleotide sequence: TGTGCCAGCAGTTACTCGATGGTGGGCTCCTACGAGCAGTACTTC.

The rearrangement links TRBV18 to TRBJ2-7, with 13 nucleotides matching TRBD2. Germline V gene data show CDR1 as KGHSH and CDR2 as LQKENI. There are 14 residues in the CDR3. The junction had 6 bases not matched to a gene; V was cut back by 6 bases and J by 7 bases. Here the CDR3 reads CASSQLAGGPEQYF. In DNA form, the CDR3 reads TGTGCCAGCTCCCAACTAGCGGGAGGGCCGGAGCAGTACTTC.

The chain recombines TRBV11-2 with TRBJ2-7, with D possibly being TRBD1 (6 bases). This CDR3 is 16 amino acids long. Germline assignment: CDR1 SGHAT and CDR2 FQNNGV. V shed 8 bases and J shed 1 base, with 21 bases lying between them. CDR3 loop: CASSLFPSGVSYEQYF. CDR3 bases: TGTGCCAGCTCCTTGTTTCCATCAGGGGTTTCCTACGAGCAGTACTTC.

The chain couples TRBV27 to TRBJ2-7, with D unclear. The CDR3 spans 14 residues. V lost 1 base, J lost 3 bases, and 10 bases lay in between. Germline-derived CDR1 and CDR2 are MNHEY and SMNVEV (reference sequence). Here the CDR3 DNA reads TGTGCCAGCAGTTTATGCCCAACTATCTACGAGCAGTACTTC. Amino acid sequence: CASSLCPTIYEQYF.

This rearrangement joins TRBV7-6 to TRBJ2-1; 9 nucleotides align to TRBD1. The CDR3 extends over 15 amino acids. Germline CDR1 and CDR2: SGHVS and FNYEAQ. V gave up 1 base and J gave up 10 bases; unmatched junction bases: 8. CDR3 in amino acids: CASSLVRQGVDEQFF. CDR3 bases: TGTGCCAGCAGCTTAGTTCGACAGGGGGTTGACGAGCAGTTCTTC.

V is TRBV4-3 and J is TRBJ1-3; weak D call: TRBD1 (6 bases). From germline, CDR1 is LGHNA and CDR2 YSLEER. This CDR3 spans 14 amino acids. The V end lost 1 base, the J end lost 2 bases, and 6 bases lay between the germline ends. CDR3 coding DNA: TGCGCCAGCAGCCAAGCAGGGGCTGGAAACACCATATATTTT. Amino acids: CASSQAGAGNTIYF.

This chain links TRBV6-5 with TRBJ1-4, with 9 bases fitting TRBD1. Germline CDR1 and CDR2: MNHEY and SVGAGI. The CDR3 is made up of 14 amino acids. After removal of 2 bases from V and 8 bases from J, the junction contained 3 bases not matched to a gene. Here the CDR3 DNA reads TGTGCCAGCAGTTACGGACAGGGGTGGGAAAAACTGTTTTTT. Encoded protein: CASSYGQGWEKLFF.

CDR3 sequence: CASSNGLRQAFF. CDR3 DNA: TGTGCCAGCAGCAATGGTCTGCGTCAGGCTTTCTTT. The chain has TRBV5-4 and TRBJ1-1; no firm D call. This CDR3 is built from 12 residues. V was shortened by 4 bases and J by 11 bases, with 15 bases between the two germline ends. The germline V gene has CDR1 SGHNT and CDR2 YYREEE (reference sequence).

For the CDR3, the DNA is TGTGCCAGCAGCCCTGTTGCGGGTGTAGATACGCAGTATTTT. This codes for CASSPVAGVDTQYF. This chain connects TRBV7-2 to TRBJ2-3; a possible D gene is TRBD2 (5 bases). CDR1 is SGHTA, CDR2 FQGNSA, per germline. The V gene lost 5 bases and the J gene lost 5 bases, with 14 bases spanning the gap. The CDR3 loop spans 14 amino acids.

The chain employs TRBV27 and TRBJ2-7, with a weak D call TRBD1 (5 bases). From germline, CDR1 is MNHEY and CDR2 SMNVEV (reference sequence). Trimming removed 3 bases from V and 2 bases from J, with 17 bases in between. This CDR3 is built from 16 residues. Here the CDR3 reads CASSFLRQSRTYEQYF. The CDR3 DNA reads as TGTGCCAGCAGTTTCCTGCGACAGAGCCGCACCTACGAGCAGTACTTC.

J is TRBJ1-6 and V is TRBV6-5, with 9 bases that match TRBD1. The V gene end was trimmed by 5 bases and the J gene end by 9 bases; junction bases not matched to a gene: 5. The length of the CDR3 is 14 residues. The germline CDR1 and CDR2 sequences are MNHEY and SVGAGI. This CDR3 reads CASSLGTGISPLHF. The CDR3 region has the DNA TGTGCCAGCAGTCTCGGGACAGGGATTTCACCCCTCCACTTT.

The rearrangement uses TRBV27 and TRBJ2-7; 7 bases map to TRBD1. Germline V gene data show CDR1 as MNHEY and CDR2 as SMNVEV (reference sequence). This CDR3 has 15 amino acids. With V trimmed by 3 bases and J by 7 bases, 12 bases remained unmatched. DNA of the CDR3: TGTGCCAGCAGTTTTCGACAGGGTCTCAGAAGGGAGCAGTACTTC. Translating it yields CASSFRQGLRREQYF.

This chain joins TRBV27 and TRBJ2-7; D gene unclear. This CDR3 has 10 residues. V was pared by 7 bases and J by 7 bases, with 8 bases between. CDR1 and CDR2 (germline): MNHEY, SMNVEV (reference sequence). CDR3 amino acids: CASTSGEQYF. The CDR3 nucleotides read TGTGCCAGCACCTCCGGGGAGCAGTACTTC.

The CDR3 is CASSRDREDYEQYF. Written as DNA, the CDR3 is TGTGCCAGCAGCCGGGACAGGGAGGACTACGAGCAGTACTTC. The genes are TRBV2 and TRBJ2-7, with TRBD1 matching 9 bases. Trimming removed 6 bases from V and 3 bases from J; junction bases left unmatched: 6. This CDR3 has 14 residues. The germline V gene encodes CDR1 SNHLY and CDR2 FYNNEI.

Of note for this clone: This sample also contains other DNA sequences that code for the same CDR3. The gene calls are TRBV7-3 and TRBJ2-6, with 8 bases identical to TRBD1. Unmatched junction bases numbered 8, after V lost 3 bases and J lost 4 bases. Germline lookup yields CDR1 SGHTA and CDR2 FQGTGA. The CDR3 has 17 amino acids. The CDR3 nucleotides read TGTGCCAGCAGCTTGGGGCAGGGGGCGCCAGGGGCCAACGTCCTGACTTTC. It encodes CASSLGQGAPGANVLTF.

The CDR3 here is CASTGQGRGTDTQYF. CDR3 DNA sequence: TGTGCCAGCACCGGACAGGGCCGCGGCACAGATACGCAGTATTTT. The chain uses TRBV2 and TRBJ2-3, with TRBD1 matching over 8 bases. CDR3 length equals 15 residues. Looked up from germline, CDR1 is SNHLY and CDR2 is FYNNEI. V was pared by 7 bases and J by 1 base, with 7 bases of the junction left unmatched. The entire variable domain, with the rest obtained from reference TRBV2 and TRBJ2-3, is as follows: EPEVTQTPSHQVTQMGQEVILRCVPISNHLYFYWYRQILGQKVEFLVSFYNNEISEKSEIFDDQFSVERPDGSNFTLKIRSTKLEDSAMYFCASTGQGRGTDTQYFGPGTRLTVL.

This chain joins TRBV5-6 and TRBJ2-4; TRBD1 might be the D (6 bases). V shed 0 bases and J shed 3 bases, with 10 bases lying between them. Germline loops: CDR1 SGHDT, CDR2 YYEEEE. This CDR3 region has 15 residues. The CDR3 DNA is TGTGCCAGCAGCTTGGTTAAGGGGGACAAAAACATTCAGTACTTC. It specifies CASSLVKGDKNIQYF.

The V gene is TRBV9, the J gene TRBJ1-1; D is unclear. The V end lost 3 bases, the J end lost 1 base, and 1 base lay between the germline ends. Germline-derived CDR1 and CDR2 are SGDLS and YYNGEE. CDR3 length: 11 residues. Here the CDR3 DNA reads TGTGCCAGCAGCGGGAACACTGAAGCTTTCTTT. Its protein product is CASSGNTEAFF.

The chain employs TRBV19 and TRBJ2-1, with 14 bases lining up with TRBD2. CDR3 size: 19 residues. CDR1 and CDR2 from the germline V gene are LNHDA and SQIVND (reference sequence). V shed 10 bases and J 0 bases; nucleotides not matched to a gene: 14. The CDR3 DNA follows: TGTGCCACCCGAGGGACTAGCGGGAGAACCAAGAGCTCCTACAATGAGCAGTTCTTC. Translation gives CATRGTSGRTKSSYNEQFF.

The V call is TRBV4-1, the J call TRBJ1-5; D perhaps matches TRBD1 (6 bases). Germline CDR1 MGHRA, CDR2 YSYEKL. The CDR3 is made up of 15 amino acids. Trimming removed 0 bases from V and 3 bases from J, with 9 bases in between. The CDR3 DNA reads TGCGCCAGCAGCCAAGATTGGGACATCAATCAGCCCCAGCATTTT. Translating it yields CASSQDWDINQPQHF.

This chain uses TRBV2 with TRBJ2-7; the match to TRBD2 covers 8 bases. The CDR3 has 12 amino acids. The V gene's germline CDR1 is SNHLY and CDR2 FYNNEI. Losses at the gene ends were 11 bases for V and 4 bases for J; bases not matched to a gene: 7. The CDR3 is CARPGGAYEQYF. The DNA of the CDR3 is TGTGCCCGCCCGGGGGGGGCTTACGAGCAGTACTTC.

The gene calls are TRBV5-5 and TRBJ2-7, with D possibly being TRBD1 (6 bases). V was shortened by 4 bases and J by 3 bases, with 11 bases between the two germline ends. The CDR3 is 13 residues long. CDR1 is SGHKS and CDR2 is YYEKEE in the germline V gene (reference sequence). CDR3 amino acids: CASSRGQIYEQYF. DNA of the CDR3: TGTGCCAGCAGCCGCGGACAGATCTACGAGCAGTACTTC.